This TCR beta chain comes out of a study of blood T cell repertoires in COVID-19. Study overall: PBMCs, B-cell-depleted T cells, or T cells were the source of the cDNA or gDNA that made up the material.

Across over 20 US areas, participants ranged in age from 18 to 89 years. The study counted Cohort 3 donors as recovered given two negative PCRs, clearance, or symptom resolution. This CDR3 contains 14 residues. Germline CDR1 is ENHRY and CDR2 is SYGVKD. V shed 10 bases, J shed 0 bases, and the junction held 6 bases outside the gene matches. Original processing notes: Amplification with reference gene primers provided the estimates of nucleated cell counts. Assay used: immunoSEQ multiplex PCR; TCRdb lists only in-frame clones, some missing. V and J calls plus clone size are reproduced from that table; the DNA served to infer D and trimming. This sample has approximately 170,000 clones, with around four fifths found just once.

V usage is TRBV10-3 and J usage is TRBJ2-3; 8 bases are shared with TRBD2. The source of this sequence is a woman in her forties or fifties who had recovered from COVID-19. Input material: PBMCs or T cells enriched from blood (not recorded which). CDR3 sequence (DNA): TGTGCCACCGATTCGGGGGGGAGCACAGATACGCAGTATTTT. Its translation is CATDSGGSTDTQYF.